This entry lists 4 T cell receptor beta chains sequenced from one sample in a study of brain metastases from non-small cell lung cancer. Using immunoSEQ multiplex PCR, the repertoire was profiled, and TCRdb retains in-frame clones only, with some absent. Among roughly 2,600 clones, roughly 88% were seen once, and the ten largest hold 5% to 7.5%. The sequencing sample was made of primary lung tumor tissue. The receptors were sampled from a donor older than 35 with non-small cell lung cancer.

This sequence joins TRBV5-1 and TRBJ1-1, with D uncertain. Deletions cut 0 bases from V and 11 bases from J, with 20 bases between. Germline V gene data show CDR1 as SGHRS and CDR2 as YFSETQ. This CDR3 region has 15 residues. The CDR3 DNA is TGCGCCAGCAGCTTGGTAGGGAACCTAGGCCCCGACGCTTTCTTT. It translates to CASSLVGNLGPDAFF.

The chain couples TRBV6-8 to TRBJ2-7; no clear D. The germline CDR1 and CDR2 sequences are MNHGY and SAAAGT. The CDR3 consists of 12 residues. Deletions cut 6 bases from V and 1 base from J, with 7 bases between. The CDR3 DNA follows: TGTGCCAGCAGCCTACAATCCTACGAGCAGTACTTC. Protein: CASSLQSYEQYF.

The chain recombines TRBV14 with TRBJ2-6; no clear D gene. V was clipped by 4 bases and J by 4 bases, with 8 bases between them. CDR1 and CDR2 (germline): SGHDN, FVKESK. The CDR3 is 14 residues long. Here the CDR3 reads CASSLNFGANVLTF. The DNA for the CDR3 is TGTGCCAGCAGCCTCAATTTCGGGGCCAACGTCCTGACTTTC. The variable domain in full, completed from reference TRBV14 and TRBJ2-6, reads EAGVTQFPSHSVIEKGQTVTLRCDPISGHDNLYWYRRVMGKEIKFLLHFVKESKQDESGMPNNRFLAERTGGTYSTLKVQPAELEDSGVYFCASSLNFGANVLTFGAGSRLTVL.

This clone was observed a handful of times. The V call is TRBV3-1 (or the pseudogene TRBV3-2), the J call TRBJ1-2; D is uncertain. Trimming took off 6 bases at V and 4 bases at J, with 9 bases between the two ends. Germline-derived CDR1 and CDR2 are LGHDT and YNNKEL (reference sequence). The CDR3 sequence is 12 residues long. This chain's CDR3 is CASSSRGYGYTF. The CDR3 coding sequence is TGTGCCAGCAGTAGTAGAGGCTATGGCTACACCTTC.